What follows is one T cell receptor beta chain and its context. These data come from a study of blood T cell repertoires in COVID-19. As for the study in general: Sources were T cells, B-cell-depleted T cells, or PBMCs; the material itself was cDNA or gDNA.

Sequenced by immunoSEQ multiplex PCR; TCRdb stores in-frame clones only, minus some. The sample consists of some 95,000 clones, around 72% of them appearing once. The sequence was collected from a man in his 70s with acute or convalescent COVID-19. The specimen was peripheral blood.

DNA for the CDR3: TGTGCCAGCATAGAGGGGGGGCCAGATACGCAGTATTTT. It translates to CASIEGGPDTQYF. V is TRBV7-9 and J is TRBJ2-3, with D maybe TRBD2 (7 bases). The V end was cut by 7 bases, the J end by 4 bases, with 12 bases between. This CDR3 is 13 amino acids long. From germline, CDR1 is SEHNR and CDR2 FQNEAQ (reference sequence).